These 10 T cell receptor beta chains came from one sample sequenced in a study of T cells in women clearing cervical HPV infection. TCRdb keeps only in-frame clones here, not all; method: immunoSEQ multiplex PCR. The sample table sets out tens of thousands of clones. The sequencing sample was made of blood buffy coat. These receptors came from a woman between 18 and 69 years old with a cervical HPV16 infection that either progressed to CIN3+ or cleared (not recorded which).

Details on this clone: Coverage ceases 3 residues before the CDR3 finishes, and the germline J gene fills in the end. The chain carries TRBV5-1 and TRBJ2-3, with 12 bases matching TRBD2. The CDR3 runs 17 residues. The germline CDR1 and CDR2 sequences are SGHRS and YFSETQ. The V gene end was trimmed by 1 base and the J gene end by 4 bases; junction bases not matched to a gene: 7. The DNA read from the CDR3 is TGCGCCAGCAGCTTGCTAGCGGGAGGGCCTACGGCAGATACG. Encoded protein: CASSLLAGGPTADT. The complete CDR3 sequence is CASSLLAGGPTADTQYF.

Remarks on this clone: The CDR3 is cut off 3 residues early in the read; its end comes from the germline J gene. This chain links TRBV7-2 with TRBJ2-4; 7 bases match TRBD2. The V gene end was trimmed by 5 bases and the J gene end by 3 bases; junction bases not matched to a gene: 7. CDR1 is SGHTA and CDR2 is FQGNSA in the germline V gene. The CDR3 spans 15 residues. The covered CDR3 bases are TGTGCCAGCAGCCCGGCGGGGGTACACAAAAACATT. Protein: CASSPAGVHKNI. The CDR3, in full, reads CASSPAGVHKNIQYF.

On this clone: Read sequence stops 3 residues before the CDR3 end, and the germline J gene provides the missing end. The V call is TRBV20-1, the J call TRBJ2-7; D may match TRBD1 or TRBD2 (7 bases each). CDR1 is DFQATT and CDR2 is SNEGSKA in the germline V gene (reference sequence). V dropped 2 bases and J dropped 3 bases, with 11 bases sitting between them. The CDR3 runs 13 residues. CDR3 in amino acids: CSARQGEGYEQYF. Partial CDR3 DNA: TGCAGTGCTAGACAGGGGGAGGGCTACGAG.

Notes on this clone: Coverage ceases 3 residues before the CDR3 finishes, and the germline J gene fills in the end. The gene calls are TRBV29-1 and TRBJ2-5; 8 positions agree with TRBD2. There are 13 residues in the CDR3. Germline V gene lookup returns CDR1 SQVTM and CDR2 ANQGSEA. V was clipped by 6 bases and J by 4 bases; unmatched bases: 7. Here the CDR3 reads CSVGLDTRETQYF. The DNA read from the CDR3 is TGCAGCGTGGGACTAGATACCCGAGAGACC.

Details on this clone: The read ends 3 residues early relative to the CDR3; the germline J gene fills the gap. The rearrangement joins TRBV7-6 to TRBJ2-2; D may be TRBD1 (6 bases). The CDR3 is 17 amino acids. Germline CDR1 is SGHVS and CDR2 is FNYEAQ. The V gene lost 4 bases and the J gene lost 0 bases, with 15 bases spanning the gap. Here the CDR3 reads CASSSTPGTTNTGELFF. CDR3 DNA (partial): TGTGCCAGCAGCTCAACACCAGGGACAACGAACACCGGGGAG.

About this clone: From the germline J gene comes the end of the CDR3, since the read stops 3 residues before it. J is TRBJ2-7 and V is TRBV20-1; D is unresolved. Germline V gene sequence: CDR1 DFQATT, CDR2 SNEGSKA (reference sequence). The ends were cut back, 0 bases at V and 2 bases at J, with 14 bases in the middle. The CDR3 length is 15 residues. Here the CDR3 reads CSARDQALEPYEQYF. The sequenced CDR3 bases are TGCAGTGCTAGAGATCAGGCCTTAGAGCCCTACGAG.

CDR3 DNA (partial): TGTGCCAGCTCACCACTCGGGGTTCCTAGCACAGATACC. As protein: CASSPLGVPSTDT. The whole CDR3 reads CASSPLGVPSTDTYTF. The chain recombines TRBV18 with TRBJ1-2, with unresolved D. The CDR3 end lies 3 residues beyond the end of the read and is filled in from the germline J gene. The CDR3 covers 16 residues. Germline CDR1 is KGHSH and CDR2 is LQKENI. Full variable domain (outside the CDR3, taken from reference TRBV18 and TRBJ1-2): NAGVMQNPRHLVRRRGQEARLRCSPMKGHSHVYWYRQLPEEGLKFMVYLQKENIIDESGMPKERFSAEFPKEGPSILRIQQVVRGDSAAYFCASSPLGVPSTDTYTFGSGTRLTVV.

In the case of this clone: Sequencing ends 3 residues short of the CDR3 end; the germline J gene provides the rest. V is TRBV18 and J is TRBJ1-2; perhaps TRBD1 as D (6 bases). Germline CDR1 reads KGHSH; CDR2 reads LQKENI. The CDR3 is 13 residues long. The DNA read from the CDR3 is TGTGCCAGCTCACCACCGGGGGCAGATACC. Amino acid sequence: CASSPPGADT. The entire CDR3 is CASSPPGADTYTF.

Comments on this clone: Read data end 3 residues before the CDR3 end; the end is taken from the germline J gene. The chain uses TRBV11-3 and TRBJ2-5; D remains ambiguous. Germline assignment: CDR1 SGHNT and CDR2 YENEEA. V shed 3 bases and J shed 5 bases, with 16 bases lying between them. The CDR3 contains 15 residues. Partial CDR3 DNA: TGTGCCAGCAGCTTTGGGCAGCTTGGGTTGGAGACC. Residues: CASSFGQLGLET. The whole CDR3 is CASSFGQLGLETQYF.

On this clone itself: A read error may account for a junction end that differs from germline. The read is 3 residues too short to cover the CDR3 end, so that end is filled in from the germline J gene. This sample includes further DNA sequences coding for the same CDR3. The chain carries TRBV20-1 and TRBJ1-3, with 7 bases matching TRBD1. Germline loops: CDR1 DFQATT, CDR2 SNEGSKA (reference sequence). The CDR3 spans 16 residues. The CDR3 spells CSARDGNRGSGNTIYF. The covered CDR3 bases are TGCAGTGCTAGAGATGGTAACAGGGGTTCTGGAAACACG.